The next 5 T cell receptor beta chains were all read from a single sample in a study of Ad26.COV2.S vaccination and SARS-CoV-2 variants. Assay used: immunoSEQ multiplex PCR; TCRdb lists only in-frame clones, some missing. The repertoire includes around 400,000 clones, around four fifths of them detected once, and about 7.4% sits in the top ten. As for treatment: roughly 20 received Ad26.COV2.S at low or high dose, single or two shots; about 5 received placebo; per-sample allocation not given. Samples came from day 63 after the first vaccine or placebo injection. Source: peripheral blood, taken in a trial of Ad26.COV2.S vaccine versus placebo. The origin of the receptors is a person aged 18-60 years who received the Ad26.COV2.S COVID-19 vaccine or a placebo.

The V gene is TRBV5-4, the J gene TRBJ2-5; D ambiguous. The length of the CDR3 is 13 residues. In germline, CDR1 is SGHNT, CDR2 YYREEE (reference sequence). V gave up 3 bases and J gave up 4 bases, with 10 bases separating them. The CDR3 here is CASSSRVGETQYF. As DNA, the CDR3 is TGTGCCAGCAGCTCCCGGGTTGGAGAGACCCAGTACTTC.

V gene TRBV24-1 combines with J gene TRBJ1-5; D possibly corresponds to TRBD1 (6 bases). The CDR3 has 15 amino acids. The germline gives CDR1 KGHDR, CDR2 SFDVKD. The germline V and J ends were trimmed by 4 bases and 4 bases, with 13 bases remaining between them. CDR3 residues: CATSESPGANQPQHF. CDR3 nucleotides: TGTGCCACCAGTGAGTCACCGGGGGCAAATCAGCCCCAGCATTTT.

This rearrangement joins TRBV11-3 to TRBJ2-1; D is ambiguous. This CDR3 spans 11 amino acids. Germline lookup yields CDR1 SGHNT and CDR2 YENEEA. The V and J ends lost 5 bases and 8 bases respectively, with 7 bases between them. The CDR3 here is CASSKNDEQFF. The CDR3, as DNA: TGTGCCAGCAGCAAAAACGATGAGCAGTTCTTC.

J is TRBJ1-4 and V is TRBV5-6, with a weak D call TRBD1 (5 bases). V shed 4 bases and J shed 4 bases, with 14 bases lying between them. Germline CDR1 is SGHDT and CDR2 is YYEEEE. The CDR3 totals 15 residues. The CDR3 spells CASSQFDRDNEKLFF. CDR3 DNA: TGTGCCAGCAGCCAATTTGACAGAGATAATGAAAAACTGTTTTTT.

This chain uses TRBV5-4 with TRBJ2-3, with TRBD2 matching 8 bases. This CDR3 region has 16 residues. Germline V gene data show CDR1 as SGHNT and CDR2 as YYREEE (reference sequence). The V segment lost 4 bases and the J segment 2 bases; nucleotides outside the gene matches: 9. DNA of the CDR3: TGTGCCAGCAGCGAACTAAGCGGGGGACCCACAGATACGCAGTATTTT. Translating it yields CASSELSGGPTDTQYF.